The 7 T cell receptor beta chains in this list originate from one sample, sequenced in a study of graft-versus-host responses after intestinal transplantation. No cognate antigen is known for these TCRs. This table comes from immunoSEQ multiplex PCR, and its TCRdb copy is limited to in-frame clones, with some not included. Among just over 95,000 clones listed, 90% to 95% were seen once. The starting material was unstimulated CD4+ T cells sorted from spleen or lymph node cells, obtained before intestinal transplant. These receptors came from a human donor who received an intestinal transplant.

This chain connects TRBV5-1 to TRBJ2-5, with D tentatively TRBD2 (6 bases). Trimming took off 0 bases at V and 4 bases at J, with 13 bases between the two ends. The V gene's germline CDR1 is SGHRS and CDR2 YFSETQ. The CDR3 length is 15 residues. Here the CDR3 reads CASSLGGTRRETQYF. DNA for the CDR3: TGCGCCAGCAGCTTGGGTGGGACTCGCAGAGAGACCCAGTACTTC.

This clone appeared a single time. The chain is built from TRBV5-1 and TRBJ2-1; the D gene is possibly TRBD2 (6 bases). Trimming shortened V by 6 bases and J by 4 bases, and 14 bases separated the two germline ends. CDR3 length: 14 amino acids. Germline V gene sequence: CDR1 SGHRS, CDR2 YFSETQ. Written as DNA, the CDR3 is TGCGCCAGCACACGACTAGGGGATTACAATGAGCAGTTCTTC. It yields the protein CASTRLGDYNEQFF.

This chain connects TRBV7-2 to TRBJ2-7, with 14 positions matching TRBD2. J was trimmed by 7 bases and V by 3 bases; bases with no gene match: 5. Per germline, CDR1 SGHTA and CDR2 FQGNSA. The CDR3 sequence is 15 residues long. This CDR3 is CASSFRLAGGTEQYF. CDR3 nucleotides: TGTGCCAGCAGCTTCCGACTAGCGGGGGGGACTGAGCAGTACTTC.

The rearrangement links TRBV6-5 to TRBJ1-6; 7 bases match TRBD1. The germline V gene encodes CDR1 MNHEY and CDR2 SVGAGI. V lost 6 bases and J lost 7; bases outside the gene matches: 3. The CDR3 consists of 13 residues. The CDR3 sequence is CASRTGPNSPLHF. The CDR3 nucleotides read TGTGCCAGCAGGACAGGGCCGAATTCACCCCTCCACTTT.

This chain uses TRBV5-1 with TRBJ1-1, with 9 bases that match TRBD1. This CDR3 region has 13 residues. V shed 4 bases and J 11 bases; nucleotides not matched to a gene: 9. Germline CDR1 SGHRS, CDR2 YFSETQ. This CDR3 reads CASSDTGTGWAFF. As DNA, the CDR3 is TGCGCCAGCAGCGACACCGGGACAGGGTGGGCTTTCTTT.

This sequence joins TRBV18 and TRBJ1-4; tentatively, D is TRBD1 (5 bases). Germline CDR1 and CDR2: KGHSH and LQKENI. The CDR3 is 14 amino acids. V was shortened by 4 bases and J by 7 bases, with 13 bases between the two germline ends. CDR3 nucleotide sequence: TGTGCCAGCTCACTGCGGGGGAATAGTGAAAAACTGTTTTTT. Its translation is CASSLRGNSEKLFF.

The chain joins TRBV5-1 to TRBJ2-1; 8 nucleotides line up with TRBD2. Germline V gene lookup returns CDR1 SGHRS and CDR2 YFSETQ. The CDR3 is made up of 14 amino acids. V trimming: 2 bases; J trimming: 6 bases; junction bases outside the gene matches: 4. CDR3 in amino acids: CASSFGLAANEQFF. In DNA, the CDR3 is TGCGCCAGCAGCTTTGGACTAGCCGCCAATGAGCAGTTCTTC.